A single TCR beta chain is shown here with its context. Trimming stripped 4 bases from V and 6 bases from J, with 16 bases between. Germline loops: CDR1 LNHDA, CDR2 SQIVND (reference sequence). CDR3 size: 15 residues. This sample stems from a study of blood T cell repertoires in COVID-19. Two consecutive negative NP/OP PCR tests, clearance, or resolved symptoms defined Cohort 3 recovery. The assay was immunoSEQ multiplex PCR, and TCRdb's table has in-frame clones only and misses some. The sample includes 360,000 or so clones, roughly 86% seen only once; the top ten take 1.5% to 2%. V gene TRBV19 combines with J gene TRBJ2-1; tentatively, D is TRBD2 (6 bases). The sequencing sample was made of PBMCs or T cells enriched from blood (not recorded which). This sequence was found in a woman under 40 who had recovered from COVID-19. The CDR3 coding sequence is TGTGCCAGTAGTACGTCCGGGACTGTGACCAATGAGCAGTTCTTC. Residues: CASSTSGTVTNEQFF.